This record covers a single T cell receptor beta chain. This entry comes from a study of PD-1 blockade in classical Hodgkin lymphoma. Across the study: The study gave patients nivolumab 3 mg/kg intravenously every 2 weeks.

Profiling relied on immunoSEQ multiplex PCR, and the TCRdb table lists in-frame clones only, not all of them. The data hold tens of thousands of clones, with over 65% observed a single time. Each patient relapsed following autologous stem cell transplantation, and prior brentuximab vedotin exposure differed. Magnetic negative selection purified CD4+ T cells from thawed PBMCs. The receptor comes from a human donor with classical Hodgkin lymphoma. Sample: CD4+ T cells from blood, taken at baseline.

The CDR3 nucleotides read TGTGCCAGCAGCGTAACCGGGACAGTTAATATTGGCTACACCTTC. Its protein is CASSVTGTVNIGYTF. V and J are TRBV9 and TRBJ1-2; 7 nucleotides match TRBD1. CDR1 is SGDLS and CDR2 is YYNGEE in the germline V gene. The CDR3 runs 15 residues. The trim removed 1 base at V and 7 bases at J, leaving 10 bases unmatched. The full variable domain, rest sourced from reference TRBV9 and TRBJ1-2, is DSGVTQTPKHLITATGQRVTLRCSPRSGDLSVYWYQQSLDQGLQFLIQYYNGEERAKGNILERFSAQQFPDLHSELNLSSLELGDSALYFCASSVTGTVNIGYTFGSGTRLTVV.